Listed here are 17 T cell receptor beta chains from one sample, sequenced in a study of glioma-infiltrating T cells after dendritic cell vaccination. The time point: after dendritic cell vaccination, including at tumor progression/relapse. Assay used: immunoSEQ multiplex PCR; TCRdb lists only in-frame clones, some missing. The sample contains 90,000 to 140,000 clones, around 91% of which appear only once. Source: blood, taken after dendritic cell vaccination. These receptors all come from a human donor with glioblastoma.

The chain couples TRBV6-5 to TRBJ2-7; D is possibly TRBD1 (5 bases). V lost 4 bases and J lost 2, with 18 bases in between. Germline V gene lookup returns CDR1 MNHEY and CDR2 SVGAGI. The CDR3 consists of 16 residues. CDR3 amino acids: CASSSYPPAGTYEQYF. Written as DNA, the CDR3 is TGTGCCAGCAGTTCGTACCCCCCCGCAGGGACCTACGAGCAGTACTTC.

The V gene is TRBV11-3, the J gene TRBJ1-6; no clear D. Germline values: CDR1 SGHNT, CDR2 YENEEA. V was pared by 4 bases and J by 9 bases, with 7 bases between. The CDR3 is 12 residues long. The CDR3 is CASSWASSPLHF. CDR3 sequence (DNA): TGTGCCAGCAGCTGGGCCAGTTCACCCCTCCACTTT.

The chain carries TRBV6-6 and TRBJ2-7; tentatively, D is TRBD1 (6 bases). Germline assignment: CDR1 MNHNY and CDR2 SVGAGI (reference sequence). The CDR3 runs to 14 residues. Trimming left V 2 bases short and J 1 base short, with 9 bases between. CDR3 protein: CASSYRDTSYEQYF. CDR3 DNA sequence: TGTGCCAGCAGTTACAGGGACACATCCTACGAGCAGTACTTC.

The CDR3 loop reads CASSERRFEETQYF. CDR3 bases: TGTGCCAGCAGTGAACGGCGGTTCGAAGAGACCCAGTACTTC. The rearrangement uses TRBV6-1 and TRBJ2-5, with D unresolved. CDR3 length: 14 residues. Trimming cost V 2 bases and J 3 bases, with 10 bases left between them. Germline loops: CDR1 MNHNS, CDR2 SASEGT.

The chain recombines TRBV18 with TRBJ2-4; D gene unclear. This CDR3 has 14 residues. Trimming removed 0 bases from V and 8 bases from J, with 11 bases in between. CDR1 and CDR2 (germline): KGHSH, LQKENI. The CDR3 region has the DNA TGTGCCAGCTCACCACCTCCATACGGAGACATTCAGTACTTC. Translation: CASSPPPYGDIQYF.

V and J are TRBV2 and TRBJ1-5; the D is unclear. The CDR3 runs 16 residues. V was clipped by 3 bases and J by 4 bases, with 16 bases between them. From germline, CDR1 is SNHLY and CDR2 FYNNEI. The CDR3 DNA follows: TGTGCCAGCAGTGATGGCGGTCTTTCGTGGAATCAGCCCCAGCATTTT. It is translated as CASSDGGLSWNQPQHF.

This sequence joins TRBV18 and TRBJ2-6; D remains unclear. The CDR3 covers 16 residues. Germline V gene lookup returns CDR1 KGHSH and CDR2 LQKENI. V was trimmed by 4 bases and J by 0 bases, leaving 10 bases between them. This CDR3 reads CASSLEESSGANVLTF. CDR3 bases: TGTGCCAGCTCACTCGAGGAGTCCTCTGGGGCCAACGTCCTGACTTTC.

CDR3 region: CASSGPEGYEQYF. CDR3 nucleotides: TGTGCCAGCAGTGGGCCCGAGGGCTACGAGCAGTACTTC. This sequence joins TRBV2 and TRBJ2-7, with TRBD2 as a possible D gene (5 bases). The V end lost 4 bases, the J end lost 3 bases, and 10 bases lay between the germline ends. The CDR3 totals 13 residues. Germline V lookup: CDR1 SNHLY, CDR2 FYNNEI.

The chain combines TRBV5-4 with TRBJ2-2; a possible D gene is TRBD2 (5 bases). The ends were cut back, 3 bases at V and 4 bases at J, with 10 bases in the middle. CDR3 size: 14 residues. Germline V gives CDR1 SGHNT, CDR2 YYREEE (reference sequence). This CDR3 reads CASSWGRGTGELFF. The CDR3 coding sequence is TGTGCCAGCAGCTGGGGTCGGGGCACCGGGGAGCTGTTTTTT. Full variable domain (rest looked up from reference TRBV5-4 and TRBJ2-2): ETGVTQSPTHLIKTRGQQVTLRCSSQSGHNTVSWYQQALGQGPQFIFQYYREEENGRGNFPPRFSGLQFPNYSSELNVNALELDDSALYLCASSWGRGTGELFFGEGSRLTVL.

In its sample, this clone was seen once. The chain uses TRBV28 and TRBJ1-2; TRBD1 might be the D (5 bases). Germline V gives CDR1 MDHEN, CDR2 SYDVKM. Trimming removed 2 bases from V and 11 bases from J, with 15 bases in between. This CDR3 is built from 13 residues. The CDR3 here is CASSLLGRAEYTF. The CDR3 DNA sequence: TGTGCCAGCAGTTTACTCGGCAGGGCAGAATACACCTTC.

This clone was recorded once. This chain connects TRBV2 to TRBJ2-1; TRBD2 matches at 10 bases. After removal of 3 bases from V and 10 bases from J, the junction contained 9 bases not matched to a gene. Germline V lookup: CDR1 SNHLY, CDR2 FYNNEI. The CDR3 consists of 15 residues. CDR3 region: CASSDRAGGSGEQFF. The CDR3 nucleotides are TGTGCCAGCAGTGACCGAGCGGGGGGGTCCGGGGAGCAGTTCTTC.

V is TRBV27 and J is TRBJ2-5; D may be TRBD2 (5 bases). Germline assignment: CDR1 MNHEY and CDR2 SMNVEV (reference sequence). The CDR3 sequence is 15 residues long. V was pared by 3 bases and J by 5 bases, with 16 bases between. The CDR3 sequence is CASSLAGLRGETQYF. DNA for the CDR3: TGTGCCAGCAGTTTGGCGGGCCTCAGAGGGGAGACCCAGTACTTC.

V and J are TRBV4-1 and TRBJ1-2; TRBD1 might be the D (5 bases). CDR3 length equals 13 residues. Per the germline V gene, CDR1 is MGHRA and CDR2 is YSYEKL. Trimming took 3 bases from V and 1 from J, leaving 6 bases between them. DNA for the CDR3: TGCGCCAGCAGCCAGCAGGGTAACTATGGCTACACCTTC. Translation gives CASSQQGNYGYTF.

The rearrangement joins TRBV6-1 to TRBJ2-2, with unresolved D. The CDR3 is made up of 12 amino acids. Per the germline V gene, CDR1 is MNHNS and CDR2 is SASEGT. V lost 7 bases, J lost 5 bases, and 8 bases lay in between. The CDR3 protein is CASMKLTGELFF. The CDR3 DNA is TGTGCCAGCATGAAACTGACCGGGGAGCTGTTTTTT.

The rearrangement links TRBV19 to TRBJ1-5; TRBD1 agrees at 7 bases. The CDR3 spans 16 residues. CDR1 and CDR2 from the germline V gene are LNHDA and SQIVND (reference sequence). J was trimmed by 7 bases and V by 5 bases; bases with no gene match: 14. This chain's CDR3 is CASSSFDRDSRQPQHF. CDR3 DNA: TGTGCCAGTAGTTCATTTGACAGGGATTCTCGCCAGCCCCAGCATTTT. The entire variable domain, with the rest obtained from reference TRBV19 and TRBJ1-5, is as follows: DGGITQSPKYLFRKEGQNVTLSCEQNLNHDAMYWYRQDPGQGLRLIYYSQIVNDFQKGDIAEGYSVSREKKESFPLTVTSAQKNPTAFYLCASSSFDRDSRQPQHFGDGTRLSIL.

The chain joins TRBV5-1 to TRBJ2-3, with 11 bases aligning to TRBD2. The CDR3 extends over 16 amino acids. CDR1 and CDR2 (germline): SGHRS, YFSETQ. The ends lost 5 bases at V and 5 bases at J; junction bases unmatched: 10. The CDR3 protein is CASRKGLAASGDTQYF. CDR3 DNA sequence: TGCGCCAGCAGAAAGGGACTAGCGGCATCGGGAGATACGCAGTATTTT.

This chain connects TRBV28 to TRBJ2-3; weak D call: TRBD2 (5 bases). The germline V and J ends were trimmed by 5 bases and 2 bases, with 14 bases remaining between them. In germline, CDR1 is MDHEN, CDR2 SYDVKM. The CDR3 is 15 amino acids. The CDR3 spells CASSESGLHTDTQYF. The CDR3 nucleotides are TGTGCCAGCAGTGAAAGCGGACTTCACACAGATACGCAGTATTTT.